This passage covers 23 T cell receptor beta chains from one sample sequenced in a study of OX40 agonist ivuxolimab in advanced cancers. Assay used: immunoSEQ multiplex PCR; TCRdb lists only in-frame clones, some missing. The data contain tens of thousands of clones, more than 70% of them singletons. The sequences come from CD4+ or CD8+ T cells sorted from blood, collected in a trial of the OX40 agonist ivuxolimab. The receptors were gathered from an adult with an advanced solid tumor such as melanoma, head and neck, liver or kidney cancer.

V is TRBV5-6 and J is TRBJ2-5, with 7 positions matching TRBD1. Germline CDR1 is SGHDT and CDR2 is YYEEEE. The CDR3 spans 16 residues. V lost 0 bases, J lost 5 bases, and 10 bases stayed unmatched. CDR3 sequence (DNA): TGTGCCAGCAGCTTGGCACAGGGGTTAGGTGGGGAGACCCAGTACTTC. This sequence encodes CASSLAQGLGGETQYF.

The chain uses TRBV5-1 and TRBJ1-2; 8 bases fit TRBD1. This CDR3 has 15 amino acids. CDR1 SGHRS and CDR2 YFSETQ come from the germline V gene. The trim removed 1 base at V and 4 bases at J, leaving 6 bases unmatched. The CDR3 here is CASSLPGGAGYGYTF. The CDR3 nucleotides are TGCGCCAGCAGCTTGCCAGGGGGCGCCGGCTATGGCTACACCTTC.

This rearrangement joins TRBV2 to TRBJ1-5, with D maybe TRBD1 (6 bases). CDR3 length equals 15 residues. V lost 9 bases, J lost 0 bases, and 15 bases lay in between. Germline V gene sequence: CDR1 SNHLY, CDR2 FYNNEI. CDR3 sequence: CASSTGGFSNQPQHF. DNA for the CDR3: TGTGCCAGTAGCACGGGGGGCTTTAGCAATCAGCCCCAGCATTTT.

This clone was seen just once. The CDR3 sequence is CASSEPRETQYF. The CDR3 DNA sequence: TGCGCCAGCAGCGAGCCCCGGGAGACCCAGTACTTC. The chain recombines TRBV5-1 with TRBJ2-5, with unresolved D. The CDR3 has 12 residues. Trimming removed 4 bases from V and 5 bases from J, with 9 bases in between. Germline CDR1 SGHRS, CDR2 YFSETQ.

The rearrangement uses TRBV30 and TRBJ2-7, with D maybe TRBD1 (6 bases). Trimming shortened V by 8 bases and J by 3 bases, and 11 bases separated the two germline ends. CDR3 size: 11 residues. Germline CDR1 and CDR2: GTSNPN and SVGIG (reference sequence). DNA of the CDR3: TGTGCCCGCCAAGGGGGCTACGAGCAGTACTTC. Residues: CARQGGYEQYF.

V and J are TRBV7-9 and TRBJ1-1, with unresolved D. Between the trimmed V and J ends, which lost 0 bases and 12 bases, there was a span of 14 bases. Germline values: CDR1 SEHNR, CDR2 FQNEAQ (reference sequence). The CDR3 length is 13 residues. The DNA for the CDR3 is TGTGCCAGCAGCTTAGCGCAAGCCCTGGGGTCTTTCTTT. Its translation: CASSLAQALGSFF.

V usage is TRBV10-3 and J usage is TRBJ1-2; D is uncertain. Trimming pared 0 bases from V and 6 bases from J, leaving 5 bases between. The CDR3 covers 12 residues. CDR1 is ENHRY, CDR2 SYGVKD, per germline. The CDR3 nucleotides are TGTGCCATCAGTGAGTCGCGGGATGGCTACACCTTC. The encoded protein is CAISESRDGYTF.

The chain recombines TRBV2 with TRBJ2-7; a weak D match, TRBD1 (6 bases). This CDR3 is 14 amino acids long. Trimming took off 6 bases at V and 3 bases at J, with 15 bases between the two ends. Germline values: CDR1 SNHLY, CDR2 FYNNEI. CDR3 in amino acids: CASRVQGPLYEQYF. CDR3 in DNA: TGTGCCAGCAGGGTTCAGGGGCCGCTCTACGAGCAGTACTTC.

The chain joins TRBV6-5 to TRBJ1-5, with D unresolved. With 4 bases removed from V and 9 bases from J, the gap between germline ends came to 13 bases. The CDR3 is made up of 13 amino acids. Germline CDR1 and CDR2: MNHEY and SVGAGI. DNA for the CDR3: TGTGCCAGCAGTTTGACACTCCTCTCGCCCCAGCATTTT. It codes for CASSLTLLSPQHF.

This sequence joins TRBV7-6 and TRBJ2-1; TRBD2 matches 8 bases. This CDR3 contains 12 residues. The V segment lost 6 bases and the J segment 8 bases; nucleotides outside the gene matches: 3. Germline CDR1 and CDR2: SGHVS and FNYEAQ. The DNA of the CDR3 is TGTGCCAGCAGTCCGGGGGGGTATGAGCAGTTCTTC. It encodes CASSPGGYEQFF.

This chain joins TRBV9 and TRBJ2-5; TRBD2 aligns across 7 bases. The germline CDR1 and CDR2 sequences are SGDLS and YYNGEE. J gave up 5 bases and V 0 bases, and 7 bases lay outside the gene matches. The length of the CDR3 is 15 residues. CDR3 in amino acids: CASSVGNGGRETQYF. DNA of the CDR3: TGTGCCAGCAGCGTAGGGAACGGGGGGAGGGAGACCCAGTACTTC.

This chain links TRBV5-1 with TRBJ1-1; 7 positions agree with TRBD1. The CDR3 covers 13 residues. With 4 bases clipped from V and 3 bases from J, the junction kept 3 bases outside the gene matches. The germline CDR1 and CDR2 sequences are SGHRS and YFSETQ. The CDR3, as DNA: TGCGCCAGCAGCCTCGACAGGGACACTGAAGCTTTCTTT. It yields the protein CASSLDRDTEAFF.

The gene calls are TRBV5-1 and TRBJ1-1; D might be TRBD1 (5 bases). The V gene lost 6 bases and the J gene lost 0 bases, with 12 bases spanning the gap. This CDR3 spans 14 amino acids. Germline-derived CDR1 and CDR2 are SGHRS and YFSETQ. The CDR3: CASNPQGLNTEAFF. For the CDR3, the DNA is TGCGCCAGCAATCCTCAGGGTTTGAACACTGAAGCTTTCTTT.

Note on this clone: The junction does not match germline at one end; this may be a read error. The chain combines TRBV4-1 with TRBJ1-1, with 8 bases aligning to TRBD1. This CDR3 is 15 amino acids long. Per the germline V gene, CDR1 is MGHRA and CDR2 is YSYEKL. CDR3 nucleotide sequence: TGCGCCAGCAGCAAAGACGACAGGGGAGGCACTGAAGCTTTCTTT. It encodes CASSKDDRGGTEAFF.

V and J are TRBV5-1 and TRBJ2-2, with TRBD2 identical over 8 bases. Per germline, CDR1 SGHRS and CDR2 YFSETQ. The length of the CDR3 is 20 residues. V shed 4 bases, J shed 0 bases, and the junction held 17 bases outside the gene matches. The CDR3 nucleotides are TGCGCCAGCAGCCTTGGAGGGGGGTGGCTAGCGGGTCCGAACACCGGGGAGCTGTTTTTT. Translating gives CASSLGGGWLAGPNTGELFF. Looking up the rest from reference TRBV5-1 and TRBJ2-2 gives the full variable domain: KAGVTQTPRYLIKTRGQQVTLSCSPISGHRSVSWYQQTPGQGLQFLFEYFSETQRNKGNFPGRFSGRQFSNSRSEMNVSTLELGDSALYLCASSLGGGWLAGPNTGELFFGEGSRLTVL.

The table lists this clone with a count of one. CDR3 nucleotides: TGTGCCACCAGCAGAGAACAGGGAATTCCCCCTTTGGAAGAGCCCCAGCATTTT. This encodes CATSREQGIPPLEEPQHF. The J gene is TRBJ1-5, the V gene TRBV15; D perhaps matches TRBD1 (6 bases). The V gene lost 0 bases and the J gene lost 8 bases, with 23 bases spanning the gap. The CDR3 is 18 residues long. CDR1 and CDR2 from the germline V gene are LNHNV and YYDKDF (reference sequence).

V is TRBV6-6 and J is TRBJ2-3; 8 nucleotides align to TRBD2. Germline CDR1 MNHNY, CDR2 SVGAGI (reference sequence). CDR3 length: 13 residues. Unmatched junction bases numbered 3, after V lost 5 bases and J lost 5 bases. The DNA of the CDR3 is TGTGCCAGCAGTCGGGGGGGCGTAGATACGCAGTATTTT. This codes for CASSRGGVDTQYF.

This chain uses TRBV5-1 with TRBJ2-1, with 8 bases that match TRBD1. Germline CDR1 and CDR2: SGHRS and YFSETQ. After removal of 0 bases from V and 8 bases from J, the junction contained 4 bases not matched to a gene. The CDR3 consists of 14 residues. As DNA, the CDR3 is TGCGCCAGCAGCTTGGGACAGGGGATGGATGAGCAGTTCTTC. Its translation: CASSLGQGMDEQFF.

The CDR3, as DNA: TGCGCCAGCAGCGGACAGGGGGCGGTGGAGACCCAGTACTTC. This encodes CASSGQGAVETQYF. V gene TRBV5-1 combines with J gene TRBJ2-5, with TRBD1 matching over 11 bases. J lost 5 bases, V lost 4 bases, and 4 bases had no gene match. The CDR3 is made up of 14 amino acids. Germline-derived CDR1 and CDR2 are SGHRS and YFSETQ.

This rearrangement joins TRBV5-4 to TRBJ1-2, with D maybe TRBD1 (6 bases). The CDR3 covers 16 residues. V lost 4 bases and J lost 0, with 16 bases in between. Germline CDR1 reads SGHNT; CDR2 reads YYREEE (reference sequence). CDR3 region: CASSPGQPIPNYGYTF. CDR3 DNA: TGTGCCAGCAGCCCAGGACAGCCTATACCTAACTATGGCTACACCTTC.

The rearrangement links TRBV6-1 to TRBJ1-1; tentative D call: TRBD1 (6 bases). The ends were cut back, 10 bases at V and 1 base at J, with 19 bases in the middle. The CDR3 spans 15 residues. CDR1 and CDR2 from the germline V gene are MNHNS and SASEGT. The CDR3 DNA reads as TGTGCCAACCGCGACAGGAGCGGGGGGAACACTGAAGCTTTCTTT. This codes for CANRDRSGGNTEAFF.

The chain joins TRBV18 to TRBJ2-2; D is uncertain. V lost 2 bases, J lost 4 bases, and 11 bases lay in between. Germline lookup yields CDR1 KGHSH and CDR2 LQKENI. This CDR3 is built from 15 residues. The CDR3: CASSPSLTRTGELFF. Written as DNA, the CDR3 is TGTGCCAGCTCACCATCATTGACCCGCACCGGGGAGCTGTTTTTT.

The chain joins TRBV5-1 to TRBJ2-7, with 10 bases lining up with TRBD1. Germline loops: CDR1 SGHRS, CDR2 YFSETQ. The CDR3 loop spans 15 amino acids. Germline trimming cut 0 bases from V and 7 bases from J; bases unmatched to any gene: 7. The CDR3 region is CASSLEGQGPGEQYF. The CDR3 DNA sequence: TGCGCCAGCAGCTTGGAGGGACAGGGGCCTGGGGAGCAGTACTTC.